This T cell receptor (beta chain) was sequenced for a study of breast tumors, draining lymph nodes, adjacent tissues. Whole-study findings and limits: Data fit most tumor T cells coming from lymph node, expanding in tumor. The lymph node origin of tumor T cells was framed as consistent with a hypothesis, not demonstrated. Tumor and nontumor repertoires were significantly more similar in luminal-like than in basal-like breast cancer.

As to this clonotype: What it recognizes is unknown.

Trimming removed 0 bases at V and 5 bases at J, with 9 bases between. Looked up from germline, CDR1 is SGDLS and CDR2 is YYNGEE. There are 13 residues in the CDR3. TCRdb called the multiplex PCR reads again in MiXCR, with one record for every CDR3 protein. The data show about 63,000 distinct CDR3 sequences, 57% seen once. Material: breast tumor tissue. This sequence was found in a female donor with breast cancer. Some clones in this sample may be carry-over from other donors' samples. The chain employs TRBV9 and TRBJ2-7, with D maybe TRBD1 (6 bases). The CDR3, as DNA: TGTGCCAGCAGCGTAGAACAGGGAAACGAGCAGTACTTC. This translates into CASSVEQGNEQYF.